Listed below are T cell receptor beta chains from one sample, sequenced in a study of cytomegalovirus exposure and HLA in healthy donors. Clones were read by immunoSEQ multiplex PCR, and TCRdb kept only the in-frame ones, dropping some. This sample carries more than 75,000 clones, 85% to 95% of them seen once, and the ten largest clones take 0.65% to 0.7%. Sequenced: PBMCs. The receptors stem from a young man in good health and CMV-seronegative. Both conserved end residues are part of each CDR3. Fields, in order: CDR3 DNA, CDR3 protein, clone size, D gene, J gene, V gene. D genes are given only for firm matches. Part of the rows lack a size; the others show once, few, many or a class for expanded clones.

TGTGCCAGCAGTTACCAGGGAGGCTCCTATAATTCACCCCTCCACTTT	CASSYQGGSYNSPLHF	NA	NA	TRBJ1-6	TRBV6-5
TGTGCCAGCAGTTCCCGAAGGGGGCGCGGACTCTACGAGCAGTACTTC	CASSSRRGRGLYEQYF	NA	TRBD1	TRBJ2-7	TRBV27
TGTGCCAGCAGACGACTAGCGGGAATGTACTTC	CASRRLAGMYF	NA	TRBD2	TRBJ2-7	TRBV28
TGTGCCACCAGCAGAGATTGGGGGAGGGCTGGAAACGAGCAGTACTTC	CATSRDWGRAGNEQYF	NA	TRBD2	TRBJ2-7	TRBV15
TGTGCCAGCAGCCCTCAGGGGGGAGGAAACACCATATATTTT	CASSPQGGGNTIYF	NA	NA	TRBJ1-3	TRBV21-1
TGCAGCGTTCCCGGGACTCTTCTCCCCTACGAGCAGTACTTC	CSVPGTLLPYEQYF	few	NA	TRBJ2-7	TRBV29-1
TGTGCCTGGGCGGCAAAATTCTCGGATGGGCAGTACTTC	CAWAAKFSDGQYF	once	NA	TRBJ2-7	TRBV30
TGTGCCAGCAGTTTTTTGGCCAGGGATGGCTACACCTTC	CASSFLARDGYTF	NA	NA	TRBJ1-2	TRBV27
TGTGCCTGGGCCTTGCAGGGGTCCTACGAGCAGTACTTC	CAWALQGSYEQYF	NA	NA	TRBJ2-7	TRBV30
TGTGCCAGCAGCCCGACGGACAGGGAGACTACGCAGTATTTT	CASSPTDRETTQYF	NA	TRBD1	TRBJ2-3	TRBV6-6
TGTGCCAGCAGGCCCGGGACAGCTGGAAACACCATATATTTT	CASRPGTAGNTIYF	NA	TRBD1	TRBJ1-3	TRBV28
TGTGCCAGCAGCTATAAAGTACTCGGGGTCAACACTGAAGCTTTCTTT	CASSYKVLGVNTEAFF	NA	NA	TRBJ1-1	TRBV13
TGCGCCAGCAGCTTCACCCCGGGACAGGGATCCTACGAGCAGTACTTC	CASSFTPGQGSYEQYF	once	TRBD1	TRBJ2-7	TRBV5-1
TGTGCTAGTGGTCGGGACAGGGAAAATGAGCAGTTCTTC	CASGRDRENEQFF	NA	TRBD1	TRBJ2-1	TRBV12-5
TGCGCCAGCAGCGATCAGGGGACCCCCAATCAGCCCCAGCATTTT	CASSDQGTPNQPQHF	NA	NA	TRBJ1-5	TRBV5-1
TGTGCCAGCAGCTGGGGGGACAGCTCTGGAAACACCATATATTTT	CASSWGDSSGNTIYF	once	TRBD1	TRBJ1-3	TRBV5-4
TGCAGCGTTTGTCCGGGGCGGGGAGAGACCCAGTACTTC	CSVCPGRGETQYF	NA	NA	TRBJ2-5	TRBV29-1
TGTGCCAGCAGCTTGACTAGCGCGACCTACGAGCAGTACTTC	CASSLTSATYEQYF	few	TRBD2	TRBJ2-7	TRBV11-1